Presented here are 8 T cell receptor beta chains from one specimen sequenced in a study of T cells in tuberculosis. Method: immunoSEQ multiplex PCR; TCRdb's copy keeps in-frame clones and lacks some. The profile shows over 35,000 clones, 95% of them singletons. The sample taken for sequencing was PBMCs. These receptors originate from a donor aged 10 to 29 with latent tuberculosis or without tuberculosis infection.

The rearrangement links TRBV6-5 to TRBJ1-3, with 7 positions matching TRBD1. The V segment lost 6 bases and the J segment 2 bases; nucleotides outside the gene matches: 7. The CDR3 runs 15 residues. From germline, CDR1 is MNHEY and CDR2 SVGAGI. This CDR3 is CASRKGTGAGNTIYF. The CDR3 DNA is TGTGCCAGCAGGAAAGGCACAGGGGCTGGAAACACCATATATTTT.

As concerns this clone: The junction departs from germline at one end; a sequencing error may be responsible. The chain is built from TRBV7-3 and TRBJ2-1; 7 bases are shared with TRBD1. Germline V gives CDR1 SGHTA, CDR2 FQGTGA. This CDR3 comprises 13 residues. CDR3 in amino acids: CASSLYRGSGWVF. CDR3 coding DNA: TGTGCCAGCAGCCTATACAGGGGCTCCGGGTGGGTCTTC.

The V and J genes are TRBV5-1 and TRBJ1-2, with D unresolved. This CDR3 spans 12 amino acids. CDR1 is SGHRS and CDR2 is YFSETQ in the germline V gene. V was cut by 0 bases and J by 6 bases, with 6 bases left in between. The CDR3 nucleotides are TGCGCCAGCAGCTTGGACAGTGATGGCTACACCTTC. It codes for CASSLDSDGYTF.

In DNA, the CDR3 is TGCGCCAGCAGGTTAGGCAGGGTACCTTCACCCCTCCACTTT. It translates to CASRLGRVPSPLHF. The chain combines TRBV10-1 with TRBJ1-6; weak D call: TRBD1 (5 bases). The CDR3 spans 14 residues. Looked up from germline, CDR1 is WNHNN and CDR2 is SYGVQD (reference sequence). V was cut by 6 bases and J by 9 bases, with 15 bases left in between.

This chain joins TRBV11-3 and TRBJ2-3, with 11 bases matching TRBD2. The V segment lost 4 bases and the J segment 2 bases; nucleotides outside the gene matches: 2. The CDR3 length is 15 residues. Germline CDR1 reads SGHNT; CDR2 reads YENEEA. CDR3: CASSSTSGATDTQYF. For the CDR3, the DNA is TGTGCCAGCAGCTCGACTAGCGGGGCCACAGATACGCAGTATTTT.

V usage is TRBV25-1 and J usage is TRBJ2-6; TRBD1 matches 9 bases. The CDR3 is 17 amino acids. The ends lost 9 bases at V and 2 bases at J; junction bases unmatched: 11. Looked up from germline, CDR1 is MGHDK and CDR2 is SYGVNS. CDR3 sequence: CASSSARTGAGANVLTF. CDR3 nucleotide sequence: TGTGCCAGTTCCTCCGCCCGGACAGGGGCTGGGGCCAACGTCCTGACTTTC.

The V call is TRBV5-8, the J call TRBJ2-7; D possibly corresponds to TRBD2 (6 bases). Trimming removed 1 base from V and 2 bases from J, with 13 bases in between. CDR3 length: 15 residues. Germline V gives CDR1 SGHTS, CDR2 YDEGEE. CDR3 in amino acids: CASSLTPGVTYEQYF. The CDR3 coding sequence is TGTGCCAGCAGCTTGACCCCGGGGGTAACCTACGAGCAGTACTTC.

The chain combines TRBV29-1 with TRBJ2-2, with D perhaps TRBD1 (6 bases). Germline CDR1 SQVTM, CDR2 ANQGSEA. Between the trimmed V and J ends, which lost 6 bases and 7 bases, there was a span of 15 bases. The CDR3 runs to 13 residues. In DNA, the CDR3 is TGCAGCGTCGACACAGGGTCAAGCGGGGAGCTGTTTTTT. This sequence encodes CSVDTGSSGELFF.